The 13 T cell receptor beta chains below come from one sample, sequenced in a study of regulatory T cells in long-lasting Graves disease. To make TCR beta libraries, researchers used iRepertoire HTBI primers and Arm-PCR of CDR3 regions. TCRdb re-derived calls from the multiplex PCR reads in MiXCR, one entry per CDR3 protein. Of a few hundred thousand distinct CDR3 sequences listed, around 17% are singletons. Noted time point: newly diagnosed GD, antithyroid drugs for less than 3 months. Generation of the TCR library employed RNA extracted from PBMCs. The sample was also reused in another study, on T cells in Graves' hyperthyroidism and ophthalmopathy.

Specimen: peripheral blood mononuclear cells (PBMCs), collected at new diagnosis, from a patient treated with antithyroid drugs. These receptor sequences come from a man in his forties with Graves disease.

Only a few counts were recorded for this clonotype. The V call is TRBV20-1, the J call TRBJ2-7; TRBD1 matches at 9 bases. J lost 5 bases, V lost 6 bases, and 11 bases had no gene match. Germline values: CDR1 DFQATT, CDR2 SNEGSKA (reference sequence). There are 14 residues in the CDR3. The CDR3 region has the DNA TGCAGTGCGAGACCATGGACAGGGGACGACGAGCAGTACTTC. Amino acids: CSARPWTGDDEQYF.

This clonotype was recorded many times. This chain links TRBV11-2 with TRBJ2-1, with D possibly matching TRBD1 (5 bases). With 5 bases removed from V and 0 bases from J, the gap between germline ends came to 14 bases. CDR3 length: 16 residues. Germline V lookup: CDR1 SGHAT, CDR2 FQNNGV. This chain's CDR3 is CASSKQARSSYNEQFF. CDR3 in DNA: TGTGCCAGCAGCAAACAGGCAAGGAGCTCCTACAATGAGCAGTTCTTC.

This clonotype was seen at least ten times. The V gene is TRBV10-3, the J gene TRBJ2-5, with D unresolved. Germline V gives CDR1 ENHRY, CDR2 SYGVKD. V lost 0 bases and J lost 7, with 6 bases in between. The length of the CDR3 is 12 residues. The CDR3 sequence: CAISESLGTQYF. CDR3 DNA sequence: TGTGCCATCAGTGAGTCCCTAGGGACCCAGTACTTC.

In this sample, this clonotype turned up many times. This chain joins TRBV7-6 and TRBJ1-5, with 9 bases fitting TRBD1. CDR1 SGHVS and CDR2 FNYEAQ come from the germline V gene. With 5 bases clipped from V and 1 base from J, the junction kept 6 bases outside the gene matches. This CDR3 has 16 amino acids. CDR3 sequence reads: CASSQEDRGSNQPQHF. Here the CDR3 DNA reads TGTGCCAGCAGCCAAGAGGACAGGGGCAGCAATCAGCCCCAGCATTTT.

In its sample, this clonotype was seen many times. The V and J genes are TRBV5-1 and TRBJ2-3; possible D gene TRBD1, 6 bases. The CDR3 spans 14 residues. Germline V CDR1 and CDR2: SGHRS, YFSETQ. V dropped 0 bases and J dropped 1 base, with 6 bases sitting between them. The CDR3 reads CASSLEGGTDTQYF. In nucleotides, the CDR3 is TGCGCCAGCAGCTTGGAGGGGGGCACAGATACGCAGTATTTT.

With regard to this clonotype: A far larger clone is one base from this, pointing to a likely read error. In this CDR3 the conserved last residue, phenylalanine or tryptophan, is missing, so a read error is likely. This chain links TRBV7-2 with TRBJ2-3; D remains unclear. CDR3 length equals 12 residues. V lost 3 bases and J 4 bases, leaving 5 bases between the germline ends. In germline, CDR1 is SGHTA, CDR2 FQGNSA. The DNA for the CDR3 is TGTGCCAGCAGCTTTTTGTCAGATACGCAGTATTCT. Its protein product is CASSFLSDTQYS.

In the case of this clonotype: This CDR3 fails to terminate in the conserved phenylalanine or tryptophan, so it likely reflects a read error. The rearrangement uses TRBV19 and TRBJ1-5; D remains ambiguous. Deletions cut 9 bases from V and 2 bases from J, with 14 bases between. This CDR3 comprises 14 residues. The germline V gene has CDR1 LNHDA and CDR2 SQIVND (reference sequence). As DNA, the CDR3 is TGTGCCAGCGAAGCCGGGTTGGGCAATCAGCCCCAGCATCTT. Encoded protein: CASEAGLGNQPQHL.

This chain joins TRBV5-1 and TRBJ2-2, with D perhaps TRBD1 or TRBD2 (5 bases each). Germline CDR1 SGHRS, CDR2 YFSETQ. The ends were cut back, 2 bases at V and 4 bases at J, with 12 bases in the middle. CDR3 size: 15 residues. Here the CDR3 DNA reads TGCGCCAGCAGCTTCGAGGGGCCGGTCACCGGGGAGCTGTTTTTT. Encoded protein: CASSFEGPVTGELFF.

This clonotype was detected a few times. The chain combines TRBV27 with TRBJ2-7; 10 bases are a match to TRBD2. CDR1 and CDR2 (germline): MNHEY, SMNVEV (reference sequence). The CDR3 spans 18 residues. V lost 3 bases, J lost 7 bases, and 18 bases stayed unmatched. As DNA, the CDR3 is TGTGCCAGCAGTTTCCGTAGGGTAGCGGGGGGTCCCTTGAGTGAGCAGTACTTC. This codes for CASSFRRVAGGPLSEQYF.

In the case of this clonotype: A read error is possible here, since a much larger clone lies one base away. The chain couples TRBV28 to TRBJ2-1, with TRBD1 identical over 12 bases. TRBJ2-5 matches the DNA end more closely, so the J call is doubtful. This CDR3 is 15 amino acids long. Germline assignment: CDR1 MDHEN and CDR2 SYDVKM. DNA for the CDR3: TGTGCCAGCAGTGCCATGGGACAGGGGGCCAAGACCCAGTACTTC. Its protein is CASSAMGQGAKTQYF.

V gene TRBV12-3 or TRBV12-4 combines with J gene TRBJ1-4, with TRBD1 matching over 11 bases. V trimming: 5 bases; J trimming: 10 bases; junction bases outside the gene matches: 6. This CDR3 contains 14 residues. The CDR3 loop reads CASSPGTGGRKLFF. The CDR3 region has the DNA TGTGCCAGCAGTCCCGGGACAGGGGGTCGAAAACTGTTTTTT.

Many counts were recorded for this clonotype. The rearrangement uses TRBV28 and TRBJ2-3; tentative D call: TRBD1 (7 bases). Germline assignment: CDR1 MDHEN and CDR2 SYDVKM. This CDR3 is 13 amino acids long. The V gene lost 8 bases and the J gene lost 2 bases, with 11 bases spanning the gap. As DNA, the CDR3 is TGTGCCAGCGGCGGGACAGCCACAGATACGCAGTATTTT. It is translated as CASGGTATDTQYF.

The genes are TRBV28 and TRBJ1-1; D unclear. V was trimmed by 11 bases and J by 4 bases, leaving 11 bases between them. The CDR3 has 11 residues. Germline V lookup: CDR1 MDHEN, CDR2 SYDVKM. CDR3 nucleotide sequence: TGTGCCTGCTCCGCAGCCACTGAAGCTTTCTTT. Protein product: CACSAATEAFF.